This T cell receptor (beta chain) was documented in a study of T cell responses to AZD1222 COVID-19 vaccine. Germline V gives CDR1 SGDLS, CDR2 YYNGEE. This CDR3 has 14 residues. Trimming removed 4 bases from V and 4 bases from J, with 14 bases in between. Clones were sequenced by immunoSEQ multiplex PCR, and TCRdb holds only the in-frame ones, with some missing. The repertoire holds around 160,000 clones, roughly nine tenths seen once, with more than 1.3% in the top ten. Sequences were derived from peripheral blood, sampled on day 0 of AZD1222 vaccination. V is TRBV9 and J is TRBJ1-1; D may be TRBD1 (6 bases). This TCR came from an adult in good health. This chain's CDR3 is CASSPRQAPTEAFF. In nucleotides, the CDR3 is TGTGCCAGCAGCCCTCGACAGGCTCCCACTGAAGCTTTCTTT.